This T cell receptor beta chain was identified during a study of response to subunit inactivated influenza vaccine. The CDR3 sequence is 18 residues long. Trimming removed 5 bases from V and 0 bases from J; junction bases left unmatched: 13. Germline V gives CDR1 MNHEY, CDR2 SMNVEV (reference sequence). TCRdb re-analysed the RT-PCR reads in MiXCR, keeping a single row per CDR3 protein. Of a few hundred thousand distinct CDR3 sequences detected, roughly 12% appear once; the ten largest clones hold more than 9.5%. The same sample was also used in a study of T cells expressing NK-cell markers. That work adds: Beta-chain TCR cDNA was generated via 5'RACE template switching with UMIs. Beta-chain profiling covered CD3+CD56+NKG2C+, CD3+CD56+NKG2C- and CD3+CD56-NKG2C+ sorted subsets.

This material consisted of PBMCs from blood, taken on the day of vaccination. The chain couples TRBV27 to TRBJ2-3, with 8 bases fitting TRBD1. The receptor was isolated from a man aged 45 to 65 who received an inactivated influenza vaccine. The CDR3 region has the DNA TGTGCCAGCAGTCTACTAGGACAGGGATCACCTAGCACAGATACGCAGTATTTT. Translation gives CASSLLGQGSPSTDTQYF.